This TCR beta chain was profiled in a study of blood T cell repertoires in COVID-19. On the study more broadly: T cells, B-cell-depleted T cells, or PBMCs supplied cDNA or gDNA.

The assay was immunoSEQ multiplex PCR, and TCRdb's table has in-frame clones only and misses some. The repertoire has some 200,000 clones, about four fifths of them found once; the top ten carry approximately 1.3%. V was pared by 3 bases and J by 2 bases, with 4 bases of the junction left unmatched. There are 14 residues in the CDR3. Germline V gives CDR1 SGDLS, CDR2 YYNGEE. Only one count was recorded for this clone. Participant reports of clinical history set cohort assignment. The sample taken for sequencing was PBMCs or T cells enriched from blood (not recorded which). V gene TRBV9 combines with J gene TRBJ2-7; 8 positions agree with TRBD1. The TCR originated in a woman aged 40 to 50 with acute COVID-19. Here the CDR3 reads CASSATGVAYEQYF. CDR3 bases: TGTGCCAGCAGCGCGACAGGGGTCGCCTACGAGCAGTACTTC.